The 18 T cell receptor beta chains below all came from one sample that was sequenced in a study of cytomegalovirus exposure and HLA in healthy donors. Vbeta (60) and Jbeta (13) primers were used in the PCR. Sequenced by immunoSEQ multiplex PCR; TCRdb stores in-frame clones only, minus some. The sample shows about 75,000 clones, approximately 82% of them seen only once. The sequenced sample consisted of PBMCs. The receptor source for this set is a man between 65 and 85 years old in good health and CMV-seropositive.

V and J are TRBV14 and TRBJ2-7, with 14 bases matching TRBD2. Germline CDR1 reads SGHDN; CDR2 reads FVKESK. V lost 2 bases, J lost 2 bases, and 14 bases stayed unmatched. This CDR3 is built from 20 residues. The CDR3 DNA follows: TGTGCCAGCAGCCAAATCATGACTAGCGGGAGGGCCAAGGGAACCTACGAGCAGTACTTC. Protein sequence: CASSQIMTSGRAKGTYEQYF.

In this sample, this clone turned up once. This chain uses TRBV10-1 with TRBJ1-1; D might be TRBD1 (6 bases). Germline-derived CDR1 and CDR2 are WNHNN and SYGVQD (reference sequence). The CDR3 runs 13 residues. V dropped 3 bases and J dropped 10 bases, with 15 bases sitting between them. The CDR3: CASSDNRDGVAFF. Here the CDR3 DNA reads TGCGCCAGCAGTGACAACAGGGATGGAGTAGCTTTCTTT.

The chain links TRBV2 to TRBJ1-2; 9 positions match TRBD1. This CDR3 comprises 14 residues. J lost 7 bases, V lost 5 bases, and 8 bases had no gene match. Germline V gene data show CDR1 as SNHLY and CDR2 as FYNNEI. CDR3 coding DNA: TGTGCCAGCAGTACGGACAGGGGCGGGGGTGGCTACACCTTC. Protein: CASSTDRGGGGYTF.

The chain uses TRBV6-1 and TRBJ2-2; D perhaps matches TRBD1 (6 bases). V dropped 6 bases and J dropped 6 bases, with 14 bases sitting between them. CDR3 length equals 14 residues. CDR1 MNHNS and CDR2 SASEGT come from the germline V gene. The CDR3 is CASRVQGQAGELFF. CDR3 nucleotides: TGTGCCAGCAGAGTACAGGGTCAAGCCGGGGAGCTGTTTTTT.

This chain links TRBV5-4 with TRBJ1-6; 9 nucleotides agree with TRBD1. The CDR3 has 15 residues. V lost 0 bases, J lost 8 bases, and 3 bases stayed unmatched. CDR1 is SGHNT and CDR2 is YYREEE in the germline V gene (reference sequence). The CDR3 reads CASSLVGQGDSPLHF. The DNA of the CDR3 is TGTGCCAGCAGCTTGGTGGGACAGGGCGATTCACCCCTCCACTTT.

The rearrangement uses TRBV10-3 and TRBJ2-2; TRBD2 aligns across 16 bases. CDR1 is ENHRY and CDR2 is SYGVKD in the germline V gene. This CDR3 is 18 amino acids long. V lost 4 bases, J lost 5 bases, and 7 bases stayed unmatched. The CDR3, as DNA: TGTGCCATCAGTGCGGGACTAGCGGGAGGGCATCGAACCGGGGAGCTGTTTTTT. This codes for CAISAGLAGGHRTGELFF.

The V gene is TRBV18, the J gene TRBJ2-5; D gene unclear. CDR3 length: 13 residues. The germline V gene encodes CDR1 KGHSH and CDR2 LQKENI. Trimming removed 6 bases from V and 5 bases from J, with 13 bases in between. CDR3 loop: CASSQGPQETQYF. The DNA for the CDR3 is TGTGCCAGCTCCCAAGGCCCACAGGAGACCCAGTACTTC. Supplemented by reference TRBV18 and TRBJ2-5, the full variable domain reads NAGVMQNPRHLVRRRGQEARLRCSPMKGHSHVYWYRQLPEEGLKFMVYLQKENIIDESGMPKERFSAEFPKEGPSILRIQQVVRGDSAAYFCASSQGPQETQYFGPGTRLLVL.

V is TRBV7-8 and J is TRBJ1-6, with 10 bases aligning to TRBD1. The CDR3 sequence is 16 residues long. Germline V gene sequence: CDR1 SGHVS, CDR2 FQNEAQ. The ends lost 2 bases at V and 6 bases at J; junction bases unmatched: 4. The CDR3 protein is CASSLLGDRGNSPLHF. The CDR3 DNA reads TGTGCCAGCAGCTTACTGGGGGACAGGGGTAATTCACCCCTCCACTTT.

The V and J genes are TRBV4-1 and TRBJ1-4, with 7 nucleotides matching TRBD1. Trimming at V came to 1 base and at J to 3 bases, leaving 5 bases not matched to a gene. The germline V gene has CDR1 MGHRA and CDR2 YSYEKL. The CDR3 covers 16 residues. CDR3 amino acids: CASSQGRGLANEKLFF. The CDR3 coding sequence is TGCGCCAGCAGCCAAGGCAGGGGGTTAGCTAATGAAAAACTGTTTTTT.

This clone was detected once. The chain recombines TRBV4-1 with TRBJ1-1; the match to TRBD1 covers 10 bases. This CDR3 has 16 residues. The germline gives CDR1 MGHRA, CDR2 YSYEKL. J lost 0 bases, V lost 4 bases, and 5 bases had no gene match. CDR3 sequence (DNA): TGCGCCAGCAGCCTTGGGACAGGGGCCATGAACACTGAAGCTTTCTTT. Protein: CASSLGTGAMNTEAFF.

This sequence joins TRBV30 and TRBJ2-1, with D tentatively TRBD2 (6 bases). The germline V gene has CDR1 GTSNPN and CDR2 SVGIG (reference sequence). V lost 5 bases and J lost 2, with 19 bases in between. The CDR3 loop spans 16 amino acids. In nucleotides, the CDR3 is TGTGCCTGGTCCTTGGGGAGGCCGCACGCCTACAATGAGCAGTTCTTC. This encodes CAWSLGRPHAYNEQFF.

The chain employs TRBV21-1 and TRBJ2-2; TRBD1, the table's D call, lacks a check against the DNA. TRBV21-1 is a pseudogene. The CDR3 is made up of 15 amino acids. The CDR3, as DNA: TGTGCCAGCAGCAAAGTACAGGCGAACACCGGGGAGCTGTTTTTT. As protein: CASSKVQANTGELFF.

The V gene is TRBV18, the J gene TRBJ2-2; TRBD2 is a possible D gene (6 bases). Trimming shortened V by 3 bases and J by 6 bases, and 17 bases separated the two germline ends. This CDR3 has 16 amino acids. CDR1 and CDR2 (germline): KGHSH, LQKENI. As DNA, the CDR3 is TGTGCCAGCTCACCGGGACTCCCACCGGGGGCCGGGGAGCTGTTTTTT. It translates to CASSPGLPPGAGELFF.

The rearrangement joins TRBV4-1 to TRBJ2-2, with a possible D match to TRBD2 (5 bases). The CDR3 totals 17 residues. Germline values: CDR1 MGHRA, CDR2 YSYEKL. V lost 1 base, J lost 7 bases, and 19 bases lay in between. This CDR3 reads CASSQGLGRSGFGELFF. The DNA of the CDR3 is TGCGCCAGCAGCCAAGGACTGGGCCGGAGCGGTTTCGGGGAGCTGTTTTTT.

This clone was observed a handful of times. The chain links TRBV19 to TRBJ1-5; TRBD1 matches at 10 bases. With 7 bases clipped from V and 4 bases from J, the junction kept 4 bases outside the gene matches. The CDR3 runs to 14 residues. From germline, CDR1 is LNHDA and CDR2 SQIVND (reference sequence). CDR3 sequence: CASKPGQGNQPQHF. The CDR3 DNA sequence: TGTGCCAGTAAACCGGGACAGGGGAATCAGCCCCAGCATTTT.

J is TRBJ1-1 and V is TRBV15; the D gene is possibly TRBD1 (5 bases). The V gene lost 1 base and the J gene lost 3 bases, with 6 bases spanning the gap. The germline V gene has CDR1 LNHNV and CDR2 YYDKDF (reference sequence). This CDR3 is built from 13 residues. In DNA, the CDR3 is TGTGCCACCAGCAGAGGCAGGGACACTGAAGCTTTCTTT. Translating gives CATSRGRDTEAFF. Together with reference TRBV15 and TRBJ1-1, the CDR3 gives the full variable domain: DAMVIQNPRYQVTQFGKPVTLSCSQTLNHNVMYWYQQKSSQAPKLLFHYYDKDFNNEADTPDNFQSRRPNTSFCFLDIRSPGLGDTAMYLCATSRGRDTEAFFGQGTRLTVV.

The rearrangement joins TRBV6-1 to TRBJ1-5; the D is unclear. The CDR3 runs 12 residues. V lost 11 bases to trimming and J lost 2 bases, with 10 bases between them. Germline CDR1 reads MNHNS; CDR2 reads SASEGT. As DNA, the CDR3 is TGTGCCGTCGACTCTGGCAATCAGCCCCAGCATTTT. Translating it yields CAVDSGNQPQHF.

The rearrangement links TRBV7-3 to TRBJ2-5, with 10 bases fitting TRBD2. Germline lookup yields CDR1 SGHTA and CDR2 FQGTGA. There are 15 residues in the CDR3. The V and J ends lost 4 bases and 1 base, in that order; junction bases with no gene match: 3. CDR3 nucleotides: TGTGCCAGCAGCTCTAGCGGGGGCACCCAAGAGACCCAGTACTTC. It yields the protein CASSSSGGTQETQYF.